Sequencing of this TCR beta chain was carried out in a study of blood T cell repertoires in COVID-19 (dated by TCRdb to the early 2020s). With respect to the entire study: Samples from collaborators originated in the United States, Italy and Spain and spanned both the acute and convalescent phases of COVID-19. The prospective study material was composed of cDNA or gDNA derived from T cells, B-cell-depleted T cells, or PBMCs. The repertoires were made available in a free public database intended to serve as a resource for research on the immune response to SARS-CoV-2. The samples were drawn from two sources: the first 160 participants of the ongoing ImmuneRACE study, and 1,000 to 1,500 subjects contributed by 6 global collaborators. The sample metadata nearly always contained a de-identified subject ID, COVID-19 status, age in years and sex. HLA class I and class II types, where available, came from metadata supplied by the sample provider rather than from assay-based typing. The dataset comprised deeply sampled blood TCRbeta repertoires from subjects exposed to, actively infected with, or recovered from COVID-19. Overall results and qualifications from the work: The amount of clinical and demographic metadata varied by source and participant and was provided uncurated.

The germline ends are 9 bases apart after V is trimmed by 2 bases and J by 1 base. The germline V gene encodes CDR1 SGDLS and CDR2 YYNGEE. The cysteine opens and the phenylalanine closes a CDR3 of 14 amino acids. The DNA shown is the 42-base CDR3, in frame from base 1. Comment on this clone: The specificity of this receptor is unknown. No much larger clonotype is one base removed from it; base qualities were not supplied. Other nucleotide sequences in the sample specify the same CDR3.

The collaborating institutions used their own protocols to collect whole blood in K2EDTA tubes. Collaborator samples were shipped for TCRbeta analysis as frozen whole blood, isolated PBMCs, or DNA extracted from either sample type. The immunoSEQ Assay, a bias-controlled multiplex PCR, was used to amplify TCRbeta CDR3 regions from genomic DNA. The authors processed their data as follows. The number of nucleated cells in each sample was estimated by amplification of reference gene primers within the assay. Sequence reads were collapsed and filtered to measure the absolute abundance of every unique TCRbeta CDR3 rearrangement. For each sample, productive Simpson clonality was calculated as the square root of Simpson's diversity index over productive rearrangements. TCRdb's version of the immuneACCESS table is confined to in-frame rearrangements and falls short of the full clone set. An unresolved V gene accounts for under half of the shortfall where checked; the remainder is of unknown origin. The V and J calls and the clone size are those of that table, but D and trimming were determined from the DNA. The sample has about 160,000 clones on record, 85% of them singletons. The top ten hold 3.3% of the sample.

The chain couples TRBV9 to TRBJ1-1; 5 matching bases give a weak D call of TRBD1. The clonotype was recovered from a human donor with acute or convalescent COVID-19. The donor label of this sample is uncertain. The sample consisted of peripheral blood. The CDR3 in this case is CASSVNQGNTEAFF. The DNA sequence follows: TGTGCCAGCAGCGTCAATCAGGGGAACACTGAAGCTTTCTTT.